This entry is about one T cell receptor beta chain. This entry belongs to a study of blood T cells in healthy people across ages. A second PCR of 7 to 11 cycles used a sample-barcoded 5' primer and a J-beta primer mix. Per-sample output comprised a minimum of 2.5 million paired-end reads containing CDR3. TCRdb reprocessed the 5' RACE reads via MiXCR and lists one record per CDR3 protein. The data contain some 900,000 distinct CDR3 sequences, around 48% of them singletons. V shed 2 bases and J shed 7 bases, with 23 bases lying between them. CDR3 size: 17 residues. CDR1 is MGHDK, CDR2 SYGVNS, per germline.

This chain joins TRBV25-1 and TRBJ1-2; D is undetermined. Input material: blood. The clonotype comes from a man younger than 40 in good health. CDR3 nucleotide sequence: TGTGCCAGCAGTGAACTCGAAGGCACCGTAGGGCGGGGTGGCTACACCTTC. Encoded protein: CASSELEGTVGRGGYTF.